The source of this T cell receptor (beta chain) is a study of T-cell reconstitution after alpha-beta-depleted transplantation in children. The ends lost 3 bases at V and 7 bases at J; junction bases unmatched: 6. The CDR3 spans 14 residues. Germline CDR1 and CDR2: MGHRA and YSYEKL. Study outcomes and limitations: Diversity of TCRbeta at day 60 was high in some patients, arising from surviving recipient T cells and thymic progenitors. Counts and diversity of T cells one year after transplant came mostly from newly produced T cells. There were reportedly several hundred expanded graft clones from which alpha-beta T cells came about two months after transplant.

Unique molecular identifiers featured in how the TCRbeta library was prepared. Each CDR3 protein is one row after TCRdb ran MiXCR on the PCR reads. Among more than 200,000 distinct CDR3 sequences listed, 20% to 30% were seen once. Comments on this clonotype: Its target is not known.

The V gene is TRBV4-1, the J gene TRBJ1-5; 7 positions match TRBD1. The specimen comprised PBMCs, mostly from graft donor cells, sampled 360 days after TCRalphabeta/CD19-depleted stem cell transplant. The receptor was isolated from a female patient aged 2-9 years who had a stem cell transplant for congenital amegakaryocytic thrombocytopenia, so the T cells may come from the graft donor. In DNA form, the CDR3 reads TGCGCCAGCAGCCAGACAGGGCTTAGACAGCCCCAGCATTTT. The encoded protein is CASSQTGLRQPQHF.